A selection of T cell receptor beta chains follows, all from one sample in a study of blood T cell repertoires in COVID-19. Measured with immunoSEQ multiplex PCR; TCRdb has only the in-frame clones, and not every one. The data contain tens of thousands of clones, approximately 85% of them singletons. Sequences were obtained from peripheral blood. Receptors were obtained from a man aged 50 or older with active COVID-19. The CDR3 runs from the conserved cysteine through the conserved F or W. The D gene is left open where the match is weak. Rows may omit the clone size; those that give it use once, few, many or a size class.

CDR3 DNA | CDR3 protein | V gene | D gene | clone size | J gene
TGTGCCAGCAGCTTAACCCCGGCGGGGAAGCAGTTCTTC | CASSLTPAGKQFF | TRBV7-3 | NA | NA | TRBJ2-1
TGTGCCACCAGCAGAGCGGGGTACCAAGAGACCCAGTACTTC | CATSRAGYQETQYF | TRBV15 | NA | NA | TRBJ2-5
TGTGCCAGCAGTTTATCGGGTAGCGGGAGAGAGACCCAGTACTTC | CASSLSGSGRETQYF | TRBV27 | TRBD2 | NA | TRBJ2-5
TGTGCCAGCAGCTTAACGGCGGGACTTAGGAGCAATGAGCAGTTCTTC | CASSLTAGLRSNEQFF | TRBV7-3 | NA | NA | TRBJ2-1
TGTGCCACCAGTGTCCCCGGGATCACTGAAGCTTTCTTT | CATSVPGITEAFF | TRBV24-1 | NA | NA | TRBJ1-1
TGCGCCAGCAGTCGGACAGGACCTTTTTTT | CASSRTGPFF | TRBV23-1 | TRBD1 | NA | TRBJ1-4
TGTGCCAGCCGATCTGGACAGACCTACGAGCAGTACTTC | CASRSGQTYEQYF | TRBV18 | NA | NA | TRBJ2-7
TGTGCCAGCAGCCAACTAAAGGGGGCACCCCTCCACTTT | CASSQLKGAPLHF | TRBV3-1/TRBV3-2 | NA | NA | TRBJ1-6
TGTGCCAGCAGCTGGACAGGCTTTAATTCACCCCTCCACTTT | CASSWTGFNSPLHF | TRBV14 | TRBD1 | NA | TRBJ1-6
TGTGCCAGCAGCCTCAGACAGGGTCCCTACGAGCAGTACTTC | CASSLRQGPYEQYF | TRBV7-2 | TRBD1 | NA | TRBJ2-7
TGTGCCAGCAGTGCGACTCGGAATCAGCCCCAGCATTTT | CASSATRNQPQHF | TRBV6-4 | NA | NA | TRBJ1-5
TGCGCCAGCAGCTTGGCCTTAGCGGGGGCTGGTCGGGGCACAGATACGCAGTATTTT | CASSLALAGAGRGTDTQYF | TRBV5-1 | TRBD2 | medium-sized | TRBJ2-3
TGTGCCAGTATCGGGACAGGGGGCGGGAACACTGAAGCTTTCTTT | CASIGTGGGNTEAFF | TRBV19 | TRBD1 | NA | TRBJ1-1
TGTGCCTGGAGCCCGGGGAGGGGTACTGAAGCTTTCTTT | CAWSPGRGTEAFF | TRBV30 | NA | NA | TRBJ1-1
TGTGCCAGTTCCGCTCTCGGGGGGCCGGATACGCAGTATTTT | CASSALGGPDTQYF | TRBV19 | NA | NA | TRBJ2-3
TGTGCCAGCAGCCCAGGGGGGTTCGGTGAAAAACTGTTTTTT | CASSPGGFGEKLFF | TRBV9 | TRBD1 | NA | TRBJ1-4
TGTGCCAGCAGTGAAGGGACAGGGTTCGGCAATCAGCCCCAGCATTTT | CASSEGTGFGNQPQHF | TRBV6-1 | TRBD1 | NA | TRBJ1-5
TGTGCTAGTGGCCCCGCGGGGGGGAATGAGCAGTTCTTC | CASGPAGGNEQFF | TRBV12-5 | TRBD2 | NA | TRBJ2-1
TGCAGCGGCGGGTTAGGTGGCTCAACGGGGTATGGCTACACCTTC | CSGGLGGSTGYGYTF | TRBV29-1 | NA | NA | TRBJ1-2
TGTGCCAGCACTAGAGACAGGACATCCTACGAGCAGTACTTC | CASTRDRTSYEQYF | TRBV18 | NA | NA | TRBJ2-7
TGTGCCAGCAGTTTATCGGGGGACAGGGCTTCGTATGGCTACACCTTC | CASSLSGDRASYGYTF | TRBV27 | TRBD1 | NA | TRBJ1-2
TGTGCCAGCAGCTTATTGGGCTTGGCGGATACGCAGTATTTT | CASSLLGLADTQYF | TRBV11-2 | NA | few | TRBJ2-3
TGTGCCAGCAGCTTTGGCTGGAGGGGCAATGAAGCTTTCTTT | CASSFGWRGNEAFF | TRBV11-2 | NA | once | TRBJ1-1
TGTGCCAGCAGTTCCGGGACAACCTACAATGAGCAGTTCTTC | CASSSGTTYNEQFF | TRBV6-5 | NA | NA | TRBJ2-1
TGTGCCAGCTCACCTCTCGGTTCGGGGTCCCCCACTAGCGGGTTCACCGGGGAGCTGTTTTTT | CASSPLGSGSPTSGFTGELFF | TRBV18 | TRBD2 | NA | TRBJ2-2
TGTGCCAGCAGTTTGGGACAGGGGGCGCTTAAAGGTGGCTACACCTTC | CASSLGQGALKGGYTF | TRBV28 | TRBD1 | NA | TRBJ1-2
TGTGCCAGCTCACCACCTTCGAGCGGGCGTGAAAAACTGTTTTTT | CASSPPSSGREKLFF | TRBV18 | NA | NA | TRBJ1-4
TGTGCCAGCTCACCAACGGACAGTAGAAACACTGAAGCTTTCTTT | CASSPTDSRNTEAFF | TRBV18 | NA | NA | TRBJ1-1
TGTGCCAGCAGTTACTCGAGAAACAGGGGGCCTTCACCCCTCCACTTT | CASSYSRNRGPSPLHF | TRBV6-5 | TRBD1 | once | TRBJ1-6